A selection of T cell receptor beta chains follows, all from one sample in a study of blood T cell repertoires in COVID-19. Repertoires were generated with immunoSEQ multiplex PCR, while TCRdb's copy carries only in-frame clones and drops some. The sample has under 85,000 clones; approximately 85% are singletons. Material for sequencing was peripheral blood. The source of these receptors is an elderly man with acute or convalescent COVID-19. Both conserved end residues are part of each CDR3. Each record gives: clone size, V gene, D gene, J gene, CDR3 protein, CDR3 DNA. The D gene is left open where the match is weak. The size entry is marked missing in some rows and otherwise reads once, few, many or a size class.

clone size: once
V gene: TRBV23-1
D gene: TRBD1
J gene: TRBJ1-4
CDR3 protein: CASSRDRGNEKLFF
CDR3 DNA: TGCGCCAGCAGTCGAGACAGGGGGAATGAAAAACTGTTTTTT

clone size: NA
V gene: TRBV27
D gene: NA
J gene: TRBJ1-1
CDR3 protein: CASSFWGAEAFF
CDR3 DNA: TGTGCCAGCAGTTTTTGGGGGGCTGAAGCTTTCTTT

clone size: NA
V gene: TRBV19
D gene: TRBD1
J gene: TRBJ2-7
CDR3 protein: CASSHPGQGVPYEQYF
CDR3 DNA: TGTGCCAGTAGCCATCCGGGACAGGGGGTCCCCTACGAGCAGTACTTC

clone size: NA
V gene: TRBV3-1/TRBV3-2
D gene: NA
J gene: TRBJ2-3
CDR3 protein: CASSLTGALTDTQYF
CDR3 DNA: TGTGCCAGCAGCCTCACGGGAGCCTTGACAGATACGCAGTATTTT

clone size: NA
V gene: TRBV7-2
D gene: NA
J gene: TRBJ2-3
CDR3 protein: CASSLVQGTDTQYF
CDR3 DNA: TGTGCCAGCAGCTTAGTTCAGGGGACAGATACGCAGTATTTT

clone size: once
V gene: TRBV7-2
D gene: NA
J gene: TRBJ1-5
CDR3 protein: CASSLKTGSNQPQHF
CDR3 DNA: TGTGCCAGCAGCTTAAAGACGGGGAGCAATCAGCCCCAGCATTTT

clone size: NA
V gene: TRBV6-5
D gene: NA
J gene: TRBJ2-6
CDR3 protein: CASSSPVSGANVLTF
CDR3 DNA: TGTGCCAGCAGTTCCCCCGTATCTGGGGCCAACGTCCTGACTTTC

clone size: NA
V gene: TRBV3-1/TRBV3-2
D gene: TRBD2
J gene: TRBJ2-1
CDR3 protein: CASSPGTSGTSREQFF
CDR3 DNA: TGTGCCAGCAGCCCTGGGACTAGCGGGACCTCGAGGGAGCAGTTCTTC

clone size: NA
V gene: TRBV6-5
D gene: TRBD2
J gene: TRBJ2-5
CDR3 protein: CASSYSWASGQETQYF
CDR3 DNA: TGTGCCAGCAGTTACTCTTGGGCTAGCGGACAAGAGACCCAGTACTTC

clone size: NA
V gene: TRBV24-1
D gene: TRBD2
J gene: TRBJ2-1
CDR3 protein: CATSDAWGSGGLEQFF
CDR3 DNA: TGTGCCACCAGTGATGCATGGGGTAGCGGGGGTCTTGAGCAGTTCTTC

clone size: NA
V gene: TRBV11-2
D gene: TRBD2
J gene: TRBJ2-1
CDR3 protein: CASSLVASGSMNEQFF
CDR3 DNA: TGTGCCAGCAGCTTAGTAGCTAGCGGGAGTATGAATGAGCAGTTCTTC

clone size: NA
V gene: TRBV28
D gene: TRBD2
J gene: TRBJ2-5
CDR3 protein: CASSLSLAGGPGETQYF
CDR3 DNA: TGTGCCAGCAGTTTATCTCTAGCGGGAGGGCCAGGGGAGACCCAGTACTTC

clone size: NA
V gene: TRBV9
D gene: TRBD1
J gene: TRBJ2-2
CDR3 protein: CASSARQGPNTGELFF
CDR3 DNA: TGTGCCAGCAGCGCCCGACAGGGTCCTAACACCGGGGAGCTGTTTTTT

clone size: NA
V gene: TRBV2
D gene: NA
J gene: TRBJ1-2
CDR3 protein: CASSEGGRAYGYTF
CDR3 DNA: TGTGCCAGCAGTGAAGGGGGGCGAGCCTATGGCTACACCTTC

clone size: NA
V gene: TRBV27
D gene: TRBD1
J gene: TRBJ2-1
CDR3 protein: CASSPRTGAYNEQFF
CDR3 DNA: TGTGCCAGCAGTCCTCGGACAGGAGCCTACAATGAGCAGTTCTTC

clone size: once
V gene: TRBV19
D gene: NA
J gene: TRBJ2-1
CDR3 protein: CASSIAGREQFF
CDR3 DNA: TGTGCCAGTAGTATAGCAGGCAGGGAGCAGTTCTTC

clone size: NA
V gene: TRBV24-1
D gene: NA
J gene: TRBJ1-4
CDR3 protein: CATSDSLYEKLFF
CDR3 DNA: TGTGCCACCAGTGATTCGCTATACGAAAAACTGTTTTTT

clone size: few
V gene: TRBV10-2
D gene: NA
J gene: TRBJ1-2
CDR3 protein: CASGPFRTALYGYTF
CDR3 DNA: TGCGCCAGCGGGCCGTTCAGGACAGCCCTCTATGGCTACACCTTC

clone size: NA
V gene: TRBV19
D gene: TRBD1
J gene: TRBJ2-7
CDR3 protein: CASSMDRVGYEQYF
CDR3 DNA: TGTGCCAGTAGTATGGACAGGGTTGGCTACGAGCAGTACTTC

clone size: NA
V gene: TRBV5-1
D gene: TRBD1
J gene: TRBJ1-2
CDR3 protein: CASSHGTETNYGYTF
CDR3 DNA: TGCGCCAGCAGCCACGGGACAGAAACTAACTATGGCTACACCTTC

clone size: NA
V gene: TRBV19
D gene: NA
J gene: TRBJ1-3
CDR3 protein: CASSIEGDKGNTIYF
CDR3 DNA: TGTGCCAGTAGTATAGAAGGGGACAAAGGAAACACCATATATTTT

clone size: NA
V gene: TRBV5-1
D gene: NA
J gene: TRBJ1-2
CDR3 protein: CASSRDTDDYGYTF
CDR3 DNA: TGCGCCAGCTCCCGGGACACCGACGACTATGGCTACACCTTC

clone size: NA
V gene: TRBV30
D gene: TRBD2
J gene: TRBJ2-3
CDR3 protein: CAWSVGLAGGKDTQYF
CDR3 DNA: TGTGCCTGGAGTGTAGGACTAGCGGGAGGAAAAGATACGCAGTATTTT

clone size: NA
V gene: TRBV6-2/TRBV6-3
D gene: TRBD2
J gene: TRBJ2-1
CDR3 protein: CASSEPGLANNEQFF
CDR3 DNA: TGTGCCAGCAGCGAACCGGGACTAGCGAACAATGAGCAGTTCTTC

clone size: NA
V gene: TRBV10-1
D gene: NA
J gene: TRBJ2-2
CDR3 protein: CASSAHGSGELFF
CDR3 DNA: TGCGCCAGCAGTGCCCACGGTTCCGGGGAGCTGTTTTTT

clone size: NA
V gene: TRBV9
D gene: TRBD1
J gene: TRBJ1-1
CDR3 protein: CASSAGQGGSEAFF
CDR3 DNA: TGTGCCAGCAGCGCGGGACAGGGGGGCTCTGAAGCTTTCTTT

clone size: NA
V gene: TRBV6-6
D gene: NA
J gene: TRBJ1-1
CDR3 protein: CASSPPRGTEAFF
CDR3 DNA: TGTGCCAGCAGCCCGCCCAGAGGCACTGAAGCTTTCTTT